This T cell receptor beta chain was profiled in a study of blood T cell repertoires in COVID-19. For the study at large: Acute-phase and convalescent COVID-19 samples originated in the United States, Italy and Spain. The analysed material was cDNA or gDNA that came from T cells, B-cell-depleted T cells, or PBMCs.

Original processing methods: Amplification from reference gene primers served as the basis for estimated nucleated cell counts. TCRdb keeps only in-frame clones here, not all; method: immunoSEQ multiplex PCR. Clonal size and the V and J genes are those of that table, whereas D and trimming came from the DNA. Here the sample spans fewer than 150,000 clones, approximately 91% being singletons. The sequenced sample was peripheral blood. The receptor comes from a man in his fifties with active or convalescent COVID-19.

The CDR3 nucleotides are TGTGCCAGCAGCCATCGTAGATACGGGCAGTTCTTC. Its protein is CASSHRRYGQFF. V is TRBV16 and J is TRBJ2-1; D gene uncertain. The CDR3 loop spans 12 amino acids. Trimming removed 3 bases at V and 12 bases at J, with 12 bases between. The V gene's germline CDR1 is KGHSY and CDR2 FQNENV. Supplemented by reference TRBV16 and TRBJ2-1, the full variable domain reads GEEVAQTPKHLVRGEGQKAKLYCAPIKGHSYVFWYQQVLKNEFKFLISFQNENVFDETGMPKERFSAKCLPNSPCSLEIQATKLEDSAVYFCASSHRRYGQFFGPGTRLTVL.